The rows below give T cell receptor beta chains drawn from one sample of a study of ipilimumab plus nivolumab after autologous stem cell transplantation. TCRdb keeps only in-frame clones here, not all; method: immunoSEQ multiplex PCR. Among more than 9,500 clones, 69% were seen once, and the ten largest hold roughly 30%. The sequences come from PBMCs, collected in a trial of ipilimumab plus nivolumab as post-transplant consolidation. Every receptor here comes from a male donor with diffuse large B-cell lymphoma. The CDR3 runs from the conserved cysteine through the conserved F or W. The D gene is left open where the match is weak. A clone size is listed for some rows: how often the clone was seen (once, few, many), or a class if it is expanded.

>TRBD1|TRBJ1-4|.|TRBV6-5
CASRGDRSNEKLFF
TGTGCCAGCAGGGGGGACAGGAGTAATGAAAAACTGTTTTTT
>TRBD2|TRBJ2-5|.|TRBV5-1
CASSLAGTSRETQYF
TGCGCCAGCAGCTTGGCTGGGACTAGCCGAGAGACCCAGTACTTC
>.|TRBJ1-2|many|TRBV19
CASSPRPYGYTF
TGTGCCAGTAGTCCGAGGCCCTATGGCTACACCTTC
>TRBD2|TRBJ2-3|.|TRBV5-6
CASSLGQRGLTSTDTQYF
TGTGCCAGCAGCTTGGGCCAGCGGGGGTTGACTAGCACAGATACGCAGTATTTT
>.|TRBJ1-1|large|TRBV9
CASSVGGNGGNTEAFF
TGTGCCAGCAGCGTAGGGGGAAACGGGGGGAACACTGAAGCTTTCTTT
>.|TRBJ2-1|.|TRBV19
CASRFLGGNEQFF
TGTGCCAGTAGGTTTTTGGGGGGAAATGAGCAGTTCTTC
>TRBD1|TRBJ1-6|.|TRBV25-1
CASTTGGTYNSPLHF
TGTGCCAGCACGACAGGGGGAACCTATAATTCACCCCTCCACTTT
>.|TRBJ1-1|few|TRBV2
CASKGDGPEAFF
TGTGCCAGCAAGGGGGACGGACCCGAAGCTTTCTTT
>TRBD1|TRBJ1-5|.|TRBV19
CASSIVRQGLKEQPQHF
TGTGCCAGTAGTATAGTCCGACAGGGGCTTAAGGAACAGCCCCAGCATTTT
>TRBD1|TRBJ1-1|.|TRBV7-9
CASSLGQGAAEAFF
TGTGCCAGCAGCCTCGGACAGGGGGCGGCTGAAGCTTTCTTT
>.|TRBJ2-7|.|TRBV16
CASSQSGTYEQYF
TGTGCCAGCAGCCAATCGGGGACCTACGAGCAGTACTTC
>TRBD2|TRBJ2-7|.|TRBV27
CASSGFYGLAGGTSYEQYF
TGTGCCAGCAGTGGGTTTTATGGACTAGCGGGAGGGACCTCCTACGAGCAGTACTTC
>.|TRBJ2-5|.|TRBV7-9
CASSFPYRRGAQETQYF
TGTGCCAGCAGCTTTCCCTACCGACGGGGAGCTCAAGAGACCCAGTACTTC
>TRBD2|TRBJ2-5|.|TRBV7-6
CASSSVGGSGETQYF
TGTGCCAGCAGCTCCGTCGGGGGGAGTGGGGAGACCCAGTACTTC
>.|TRBJ1-1|large|TRBV2
CASSEVRGWTEAFF
TGTGCCAGCAGTGAAGTGAGGGGATGGACTGAAGCTTTCTTT
>TRBD1|TRBJ1-1|.|TRBV5-6
CASSLGWDRPRRSTEAFF
TGTGCCAGCAGCTTGGGCTGGGACAGGCCCCGGCGGAGCACTGAAGCTTTCTTT
>.|TRBJ2-1|once|TRBV7-9
CASSSGSDYNEQFF
TGTGCCAGCAGCTCCGGGAGCGACTACAATGAGCAGTTCTTC
>.|TRBJ2-3|.|TRBV7-6
CASSSSRTQSTDTQYF
TGTGCCAGCAGCTCCTCCCGGACTCAGAGCACAGATACGCAGTATTTT
>.|TRBJ2-2|.|TRBV7-7
CASSPEGHPGTGELFF
TGTGCTAGCAGCCCCGAGGGGCATCCAGGCACCGGGGAGCTGTTTTTT
>TRBD2|TRBJ2-1|.|TRBV7-2
CASTHLGGGASEQFF
TGTGCCAGCACCCACCTCGGCGGGGGGGCCAGTGAGCAGTTCTTC
>TRBD2|TRBJ2-3|.|TRBV6-4
CASSDSSGGTDTQYF
TGTGCCAGCAGTGACTCTAGCGGGGGCACAGATACGCAGTATTTT
>.|TRBJ1-1|.|TRBV5-1
CASSLEGVEAFF
TGCGCCAGCAGCTTGGAAGGGGTTGAAGCTTTCTTT
>.|TRBJ1-6|.|TRBV30
CAWSVLTARNSPLHF
TGTGCCTGGAGTGTACTAACAGCGAGAAATTCACCCCTCCACTTT
>.|TRBJ2-1|.|TRBV16
CASSQTLAFGYNEQFF
TGTGCCAGCAGCCAAACCCTCGCGTTCGGGTATAATGAGCAGTTCTTC
>TRBD1|TRBJ1-5|.|TRBV6-5
CASSWGQYNQPQHF
TGTGCCAGCAGTTGGGGACAGTACAATCAGCCCCAGCATTTT
>.|TRBJ2-7|.|TRBV2
CASSARTAMYEQYF
TGTGCCAGCAGCGCTAGGACTGCGATGTACGAGCAGTACTTC
>.|TRBJ2-3|.|TRBV12-5
CASGLVRPAKTNTLVTDTQYF
TGTGCTAGTGGTTTGGTACGTCCGGCAAAGACCAACACCTTAGTCACAGATACGCAGTATTTT
>.|TRBJ1-1|.|TRBV6-1
CASSLWGEAFF
TGTGCCAGCAGTCTGTGGGGTGAAGCTTTCTTT
>.|TRBJ2-7|.|TRBV27
CASSLIGESRDEQYF
TGTGCCAGCAGTTTAATAGGGGAGTCCCGGGACGAGCAGTACTTC
>.|TRBJ2-2|.|TRBV30
CAWPTLNGELFF
TGTGCCTGGCCCACCTTGAACGGGGAGCTGTTTTTT
>TRBD1|TRBJ2-7|.|TRBV4-2
CASSQLLQGKYEQYF
TGTGCCAGCAGCCAATTGTTACAGGGGAAATACGAGCAGTACTTC
>.|TRBJ1-3|.|TRBV7-9
CASSLYRVGNTIYF
TGTGCCAGCAGCTTATACAGGGTCGGAAACACCATATATTTT
>TRBD1|TRBJ2-7|.|TRBV6-5
CASRLRQGNEQYF
TGTGCCAGCAGACTCCGACAGGGGAACGAGCAGTACTTC
>.|TRBJ2-1|.|TRBV6-1
CASSVASIVREQFF
TGTGCCAGCAGTGTGGCTAGCATCGTTCGTGAGCAGTTCTTC
>.|TRBJ1-1|few|TRBV6-5
CASSSHLNTEAFF
TGTGCCAGCAGTTCACACCTGAACACTGAAGCTTTCTTT